What follows describes a single TCR beta chain. Its antigen is undetermined. The data were obtained in a study of cytomegalovirus exposure and HLA in healthy donors. Findings and limits, study-wide: Subsequent analysis of the roughly 120 validation repertoires found a tendency for first-cohort TCR clusters to co-occur. The listing of roughly 160 TCR beta chains classed them as cytomegalovirus-associated.

Some clones are missing from TCRdb's copy, which holds only in-frame ones; the method was immunoSEQ multiplex PCR. The table has 250,000 to 400,000 clones, roughly 87% seen once. This TCR was recovered from a man younger than 40 in good health and CMV-seronegative. The specimen was PBMCs.

The CDR3 region has the DNA TGTGCCAGCAGCCAGGGACAGCCAGGACCTGGAAACACCATATATTTT. Translating it yields CASSQGQPGPGNTIYF. The chain is built from TRBV7-9 and TRBJ1-3, with 7 bases that match TRBD1. J gave up 2 bases and V 5 bases, and 9 bases lay outside the gene matches. This CDR3 is 16 amino acids long. Germline loops: CDR1 SEHNR, CDR2 FQNEAQ (reference sequence).